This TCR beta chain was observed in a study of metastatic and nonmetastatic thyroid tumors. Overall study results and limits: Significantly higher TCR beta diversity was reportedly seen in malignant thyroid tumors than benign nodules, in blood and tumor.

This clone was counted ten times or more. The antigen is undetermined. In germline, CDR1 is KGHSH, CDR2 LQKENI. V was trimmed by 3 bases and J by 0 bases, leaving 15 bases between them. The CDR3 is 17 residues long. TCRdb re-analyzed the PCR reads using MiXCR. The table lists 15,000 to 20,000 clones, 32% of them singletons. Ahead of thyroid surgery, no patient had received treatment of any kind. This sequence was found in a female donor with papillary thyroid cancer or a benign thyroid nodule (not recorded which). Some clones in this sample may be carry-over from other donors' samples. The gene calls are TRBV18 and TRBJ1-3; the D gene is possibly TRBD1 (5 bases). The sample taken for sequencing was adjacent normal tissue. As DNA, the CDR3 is TGTGCCAGCTCACCCGGGCAGGGAGGCTACTCTGGAAACACCATATATTTT. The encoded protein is CASSPGQGGYSGNTIYF.